These 8 T cell receptor beta chains were sequenced from one sample in a study of patients and donors after allogeneic stem cell transplantation. Using its own MiXCR run on the RT-PCR reads, TCRdb lists one record per CDR3 protein. The repertoire holds about 410,000 distinct CDR3 sequences, with about a sixth as singletons. The specimen was blood, either unsorted or a sorted T cell fraction (not recorded which). These receptors originate from a human donor who was either an allogeneic HSCT recipient or a stem cell or donor lymphocyte infusion donor (not recorded which). It is not recorded whose cells these are; they may come from a transplant donor.

This clonotype was counted many times. The chain combines TRBV20-1 with TRBJ1-3; 8 bases agree with TRBD1. The V gene's germline CDR1 is DFQATT and CDR2 SNEGSKA (reference sequence). V gave up 0 bases and J gave up 0 bases; unmatched junction bases: 13. This CDR3 spans 19 amino acids. This CDR3 reads CSARDRGGTGETSGNTIYF. The CDR3 bases are TGCAGTGCTAGAGATCGGGGGGGGACAGGTGAAACCTCTGGAAACACCATATATTTT.

The rearrangement joins TRBV12-5 to TRBJ2-5, with 8 positions matching TRBD2. Germline V gene data show CDR1 as LGHNT and CDR2 as FRNRAP. Germline trimming cut 5 bases from V and 5 bases from J; bases unmatched to any gene: 10. The CDR3 is made up of 15 amino acids. Here the CDR3 reads CASGPSRGGLETQYF. In DNA, the CDR3 is TGTGCTAGTGGTCCCTCCCGGGGGGGGCTGGAGACCCAGTACTTC.

V gene TRBV27 combines with J gene TRBJ2-2; possible D gene TRBD2, 6 bases. The CDR3 length is 15 residues. Trimming left V 5 bases short and J 5 bases short, with 15 bases between. Germline values: CDR1 MNHEY, CDR2 SMNVEV (reference sequence). Here the CDR3 reads CASSTRDGRTGELFF. As DNA, the CDR3 is TGTGCCAGCAGTACGCGGGACGGCAGAACCGGGGAGCTGTTTTTT.

This clonotype was picked up a small number of times. The J gene is TRBJ2-5, the V gene TRBV20-1; TRBD1 aligns across 11 bases. The CDR3 has 13 residues. CDR1 is DFQATT, CDR2 SNEGSKA, per germline (reference sequence). V shed 6 bases, J shed 4 bases, and the junction held 4 bases outside the gene matches. The CDR3 DNA reads as TGCAGTGCCCAGGACAGGGGGCGAGAGACCCAGTACTTC. It yields the protein CSAQDRGRETQYF.

Written as DNA, the CDR3 is TGTGCCAGCAGTGATGGGGCGGAGGTTAGCACCTTC. Residues: CASSDGAEVSTF. The chain employs TRBV2 and TRBJ1-2; TRBD1 is a possible D gene (5 bases). CDR3 length equals 12 residues. From germline, CDR1 is SNHLY and CDR2 FYNNEI. Trimming took off 3 bases at V and 13 bases at J, with 15 bases between the two ends.

V gene TRBV5-4 combines with J gene TRBJ2-5, with unresolved D. Per the germline V gene, CDR1 is SGHNT and CDR2 is YYREEE (reference sequence). The CDR3 has 13 residues. Trimming took 4 bases from V and 5 from J, leaving 12 bases between them. This chain's CDR3 is CASSLSVAETQYF. The DNA of the CDR3 is TGTGCCAGCAGCCTAAGTGTCGCGGAGACCCAGTACTTC.

This clonotype was counted only a few times. The chain combines TRBV7-3 with TRBJ2-2; D may correspond to TRBD1 or TRBD2 (5 bases each). V lost 4 bases and J lost 2, with 20 bases in between. Germline CDR1 reads SGHTA; CDR2 reads FQGTGA. The CDR3 spans 18 residues. The CDR3 loop reads CASSSKNRDGKNTGELFF. In DNA, the CDR3 is TGTGCCAGCAGCTCTAAGAACCGGGACGGAAAAAACACCGGGGAGCTGTTTTTT.

The table lists this clonotype with many counts. This chain joins TRBV6-1 and TRBJ1-1; D possibly corresponds to TRBD1 (6 bases). Between the trimmed V and J ends, which lost 6 bases and 2 bases, there was a span of 13 bases. This CDR3 has 14 amino acids. Germline-derived CDR1 and CDR2 are MNHNS and SASEGT. CDR3 bases: TGTGCCAGCAGCGAGGGACAAAGAAACACTGAAGCTTTCTTT. Translated, it gives CASSEGQRNTEAFF.